The T cell receptor beta chain described here comes from a study of T cells after yellow fever vaccination. Study-wide findings and caveats: A faster peak, day 5 versus 15, was reached by the weaker secondary response. Re-detected after boosting: most primary clones, about 96% of CD4 and 88% of CD8. Highly abundant clonotypes carried over from the bulk population could end up in FACS-sorted repertoires as contaminants.

A note on this clonotype: Antigen: not known.

Template-switching 5'RACE yielded the TCR cDNA; a universal primer site and UMIs were added in the process. TCRdb independently ran MiXCR on the 5' RACE reads; one entry per CDR3 protein. The sample lists around 260,000 distinct CDR3 sequences; around 4.9% were seen once. This material consisted of CD4+ T cells sorted from PBMCs, taken on the day of the yellow fever booster vaccination. This TCR came from a man aged 18 to 30 who received the YFV17D yellow fever vaccine.

CDR3 protein: CASSGGAEDEKLFF. CDR3 nucleotides: TGCGCCAGCAGCGGGGGTGCAGAGGATGAAAAACTGTTTTTT. The chain has TRBV5-1 and TRBJ1-4; D possibly corresponds to TRBD1 (5 bases). The CDR3 has 14 residues. The germline CDR1 and CDR2 sequences are SGHRS and YFSETQ. The V end lost 4 bases, the J end lost 6 bases, and 13 bases lay between the germline ends.